The 14 T cell receptor beta chains reported below all come from one sample, sequenced in a study of siplizumab effects on memory and regulatory T cells. Using immunoSEQ multiplex PCR, the repertoire was profiled, and TCRdb retains in-frame clones only, with some absent. Among 20,000 to 30,000 clones listed, roughly 82% were seen once. The sample taken for sequencing was memory CD4+ T cells sorted from blood. These receptors all stem from a human donor in good health.

The gene calls are TRBV5-1 and TRBJ1-2, with 9 nucleotides matching TRBD1. The CDR3 is 14 amino acids. Per the germline V gene, CDR1 is SGHRS and CDR2 is YFSETQ. V lost 4 bases and J lost 3; bases outside the gene matches: 4. The CDR3 DNA reads TGCGCCAGCAGCACGACAGGGGGGCACTATGGCTACACCTTC. Amino acids: CASSTTGGHYGYTF. Drawing the rest from reference TRBV5-1 and TRBJ1-2, the complete variable domain is KAGVTQTPRYLIKTRGQQVTLSCSPISGHRSVSWYQQTPGQGLQFLFEYFSETQRNKGNFPGRFSGRQFSNSRSEMNVSTLELGDSALYLCASSTTGGHYGYTFGSGTRLTVV.

The chain carries TRBV7-9 and TRBJ2-2; D is uncertain. The germline V and J ends were trimmed by 1 base and 2 bases, with 5 bases remaining between them. The CDR3 loop spans 14 amino acids. In germline, CDR1 is SEHNR, CDR2 FQNEAQ (reference sequence). CDR3 amino acids: CASSLDGNTGELFF. The DNA for the CDR3 is TGTGCCAGCAGCTTAGATGGAAACACCGGGGAGCTGTTTTTT.

The chain carries TRBV2 and TRBJ1-3, with unresolved D. Germline V lookup: CDR1 SNHLY, CDR2 FYNNEI. This CDR3 spans 16 amino acids. V was pared by 1 base and J by 4 bases, with 14 bases between. In DNA, the CDR3 is TGTGCCAGCAGTGAAGAAGGAATAACATACGGAAACACCATATATTTT. It codes for CASSEEGITYGNTIYF.

This clone was counted only a few times. Here the CDR3 reads CASSLSVASGSLETQYF. In DNA, the CDR3 is TGTGCCAGCAGCTTATCGGTGGCTAGCGGGAGTCTAGAGACCCAGTACTTC. This chain uses TRBV7-6 with TRBJ2-5; 10 bases are shared with TRBD2. The germline V gene encodes CDR1 SGHVS and CDR2 FNYEAQ. This CDR3 is built from 17 residues. After removal of 2 bases from V and 4 bases from J, the junction contained 10 bases not matched to a gene.

This chain uses TRBV11-3 with TRBJ2-7; 10 nucleotides match TRBD1. Germline V gene lookup returns CDR1 SGHNT and CDR2 YENEEA. The CDR3 consists of 16 residues. Trimming cost V 2 bases and J 2 bases; bases outside gene matches: 6. The CDR3 spells CASSLIIGTGAYEQYF. CDR3 sequence (DNA): TGTGCCAGCAGCTTAATAATTGGGACAGGGGCCTACGAGCAGTACTTC.

The chain has TRBV28 and TRBJ2-1, with TRBD2 matching over 7 bases. V gave up 6 bases and J gave up 3 bases; unmatched junction bases: 11. The CDR3 spans 16 residues. Germline assignment: CDR1 MDHEN and CDR2 SYDVKM. The CDR3 DNA reads TGTGCCAGCAGAAAAATCGCGGGAGCTATCTACAATGAGCAGTTCTTC. Translation gives CASRKIAGAIYNEQFF. The full variable domain, in which reference TRBV28 and TRBJ2-1 provide the parts outside the CDR3, is DVKVTQSSRYLVKRTGEKVFLECVQDMDHENMFWYRQDPGLGLRLIYFSYDVKMKEKGDIPEGYSVSREKKERFSLILESASTNQTSMYLCASRKIAGAIYNEQFFGPGTRLTVL.

The rearrangement uses TRBV6-1 and TRBJ1-2; TRBD1 aligns across 7 bases. V lost 5 bases to trimming and J lost 6 bases; unmatched junction nucleotides: 9. Germline V gives CDR1 MNHNS, CDR2 SASEGT. The CDR3 totals 14 residues. CDR3 sequence (DNA): TGTGCCAGCAGTTCTCTACAGGGGAGTGATGGCTACACCTTC. This sequence encodes CASSSLQGSDGYTF.

The table lists this clone with a few counts. The chain has TRBV7-2 and TRBJ1-5, with D possibly TRBD1 on 6 matching bases. Trimming left V 5 bases short and J 7 bases short, with 15 bases between. The V gene's germline CDR1 is SGHTA and CDR2 FQGNSA. The CDR3 has 14 residues. As DNA, the CDR3 is TGTGCCAGCAGCCCCCCGGGACATTTGCAGCCCCAGCATTTT. Translated: CASSPPGHLQPQHF. Full variable domain (rest looked up from reference TRBV7-2 and TRBJ1-5): GAGVSQSPSNKVTEKGKDVELRCDPISGHTALYWYRQSLGQGLEFLIYFQGNSAPDKSGLPSDRFSAERTGGSVSTLTIQRTQQEDSAVYLCASSPPGHLQPQHFGDGTRLSIL.

The chain has TRBV9 and TRBJ2-5; 9 bases fit TRBD2. CDR1 is SGDLS and CDR2 is YYNGEE in the germline V gene. V lost 2 bases, J lost 5 bases, and 4 bases stayed unmatched. This CDR3 contains 14 residues. The CDR3 sequence: CASSVGTSRETQYF. CDR3 nucleotide sequence: TGTGCCAGCAGCGTGGGGACTAGCAGGGAGACCCAGTACTTC.

The chain carries TRBV2 and TRBJ2-7; 9 bases are shared with TRBD1. This CDR3 contains 11 residues. Germline lookup yields CDR1 SNHLY and CDR2 FYNNEI. The junction had 4 bases not matched to a gene; V was cut back by 5 bases and J by 11 bases. CDR3 nucleotide sequence: TGTGCCAGCAGTTCTCGGACAGGGGAGTACTTC. Its protein product is CASSSRTGEYF.

There are a few counts of this clone. V gene TRBV7-2 combines with J gene TRBJ2-3; TRBD2 aligns across 13 bases. CDR1 and CDR2 from the germline V gene are SGHTA and FQGNSA. The CDR3 contains 16 residues. J was trimmed by 5 bases and V by 0 bases; bases with no gene match: 2. The CDR3 bases are TGTGCCAGCAGCTTAGCGGGACTAGCGGGATTAGATACGCAGTATTTT. Protein sequence: CASSLAGLAGLDTQYF.

The rearrangement joins TRBV2 to TRBJ2-7; D is possibly TRBD1 (5 bases). The V end lost 6 bases, the J end lost 3 bases, and 12 bases lay between the germline ends. There are 13 residues in the CDR3. Per the germline V gene, CDR1 is SNHLY and CDR2 is FYNNEI. CDR3 in amino acids: CASRRQPNYEQYF. The CDR3, as DNA: TGTGCCAGCAGGCGACAGCCTAACTACGAGCAGTACTTC.

This clone occurred a few times. The chain carries TRBV4-1 and TRBJ1-5; TRBD1 agrees at 10 bases. Germline CDR1 reads MGHRA; CDR2 reads YSYEKL. Trimming took 4 bases from V and 5 from J; bases not matched to a gene: 8. The CDR3 is 16 amino acids. The CDR3 nucleotides read TGCGCCAGCAGCCTACAGGACAGGGGGAGGGATCAGCCCCAGCATTTT. This gives the protein CASSLQDRGRDQPQHF.

J is TRBJ2-7 and V is TRBV30; D is uncertain. This CDR3 contains 13 residues. Germline CDR1 GTSNPN, CDR2 SVGIG (reference sequence). V lost 2 bases, J lost 4 bases, and 12 bases lay in between. CDR3 sequence (DNA): TGTGCCTGGAGTAAAGGGAATAATTACGAGCAGTACTTC. Amino acid sequence: CAWSKGNNYEQYF.